Following are 9 T cell receptor beta chains from one sample sequenced in a study of T-cell reconstitution after alpha-beta-depleted transplantation in children. During its preparation, the TCRbeta library received unique molecular identifiers. TCRdb processed the PCR reads anew with MiXCR; each CDR3 protein has one entry. This sample has around 500,000 distinct CDR3 sequences; around 12% occur once, and the top ten carry about 5.6%. The sample was PBMCs from the stem cell graft donor, taken from the stem cell graft. Receptor source: a human donor who donated a stem cell graft to a child with combined immunodeficiency.

This clonotype was seen repeatedly, ten times or more. This rearrangement joins TRBV10-3 to TRBJ2-5; 7 bases align to TRBD1. V lost 4 bases, J lost 3 bases, and 5 bases stayed unmatched. The CDR3 spans 14 residues. Germline V gene sequence: CDR1 ENHRY, CDR2 SYGVKD. CDR3 in amino acids: CAISAGQLKETQYF. DNA of the CDR3: TGTGCCATCAGTGCGGGACAGCTGAAAGAGACCCAGTACTTC.

The chain joins TRBV7-9 to TRBJ2-4; a weak D match, TRBD2 (6 bases). Germline loops: CDR1 SEHNR, CDR2 FQNEAQ (reference sequence). The CDR3 covers 17 residues. V was cut by 2 bases and J by 1 base, with 15 bases left in between. DNA for the CDR3: TGTGCCAGCAGCTTATCCGCGGGGATTAGGGCCAAAAACATTCAGTACTTC. Translating gives CASSLSAGIRAKNIQYF.

The rearrangement joins TRBV12-3 or TRBV12-4 to TRBJ2-7, with a tentative D call TRBD2 (6 bases). V gave up 6 bases and J gave up 3 bases, with 15 bases separating them. The CDR3 sequence is 14 residues long. The CDR3 sequence: CASSTTGTFYEQYF. The CDR3 DNA is TGTGCCAGCAGCACTACCGGGACTTTCTACGAGCAGTACTTC.

This chain uses TRBV4-1 with TRBJ1-5; 9 nucleotides match TRBD1. The CDR3 totals 16 residues. Trimming removed 1 base from V and 7 bases from J; junction bases left unmatched: 8. CDR1 and CDR2 (germline): MGHRA, YSYEKL. CDR3 DNA sequence: TGCGCCAGCAGCCAAGTGGTCCGGGACAGGGAACAGCCCCAGCATTTT. Translated, it gives CASSQVVRDREQPQHF.

This clonotype was detected a few times. The gene calls are TRBV28 and TRBJ2-3; 12 bases fit TRBD2. CDR1 MDHEN and CDR2 SYDVKM come from the germline V gene. The CDR3 length is 16 residues. J was trimmed by 2 bases and V by 10 bases; bases with no gene match: 10. The CDR3 reads CATWGTSGLYTDTQYF. Here the CDR3 DNA reads TGTGCCACCTGGGGGACTAGCGGGCTTTACACAGATACGCAGTATTTT.

In its sample, this clonotype was seen many times. V and J are TRBV29-1 and TRBJ2-7; 7 bases map to TRBD1. The ends lost 7 bases at V and 0 bases at J; junction bases unmatched: 6. Germline V gene data show CDR1 as SQVTM and CDR2 as ANQGSEA. CDR3 length: 13 residues. This CDR3 reads CSGVTGSSYEQYF. The CDR3 DNA reads TGCAGCGGGGTGACAGGGTCCTCCTACGAGCAGTACTTC.

This clonotype was observed at least ten times. The V gene is TRBV7-2, the J gene TRBJ2-7; D may match TRBD1 or TRBD2 (5 bases each). Germline CDR1 SGHTA, CDR2 FQGNSA. V dropped 4 bases and J dropped 5 bases, with 12 bases sitting between them. The CDR3 totals 13 residues. The CDR3 loop is CASSSAGANEQYF. DNA for the CDR3: TGTGCCAGCAGCTCCGCCGGGGCAAACGAGCAGTACTTC.

This clonotype was seen a few times. This chain uses TRBV12-3 or TRBV12-4 with TRBJ2-2, with 8 bases lining up with TRBD2. This CDR3 comprises 17 residues. The V gene end was trimmed by 5 bases and the J gene end by 2 bases; junction bases not matched to a gene: 10. The DNA of the CDR3 is TGTGCCAGCAGTAAAGTCAGGACTAGCAGAAACACCGGGGAGCTGTTTTTT. It yields the protein CASSKVRTSRNTGELFF.

This sequence joins TRBV29-1 and TRBJ1-1; 8 bases map to TRBD1. The germline gives CDR1 SQVTM, CDR2 ANQGSEA. The V segment lost 7 bases and the J segment 5 bases; nucleotides outside the gene matches: 6. CDR3 length: 12 amino acids. The chain's CDR3 is CSGRGLDTEAFF. The CDR3, as DNA: TGCAGCGGCAGGGGGCTTGATACTGAAGCTTTCTTT. Full variable domain (missing parts from reference TRBV29-1 and TRBJ1-1): SAVISQKPSRDICQRGTSLTIQCQVDSQVTMMFWYRQQPGQSLTLIATANQGSEATYESGFVIDKFPISRPNLTFSTLTVSNMSPEDSSIYLCSGRGLDTEAFFGQGTRLTVV.